This T cell receptor beta chain derives from a study of CD8 T cells in ankylosing spondylitis. This clonotype was detected a few times. Its antigen is as yet unknown. Quantitative 5'-RACE with molecular barcodes generated TCR beta libraries. Each CDR3 protein gets one entry after TCRdb re-called the 5' RACE reads with MiXCR. Here the sample spans 100,000 to 150,000 distinct CDR3 sequences, 17% being singletons. Study-wide findings and caveats: Matched ankylosing spondylitis synovial fluid reportedly contained a significantly enriched population of disease-linked clones. Ankylosing spondylitis blood appeared to be characterized by a TCR beta motif of eight highly homologous variants.

The sequence was collected from a male donor with ankylosing spondylitis. The sequenced material came from blood, either unsorted or a sorted T cell fraction (not recorded which).

CDR3 in amino acids: CASSLASTGERELFF. CDR3 nucleotides: TGTGCCAGCAGCTTAGCGTCCACAGGGGAGAGGGAGCTGTTTTTT. V is TRBV7-9 and J is TRBJ2-2; 7 bases fit TRBD1. The CDR3 has 15 amino acids. CDR1 and CDR2 from the germline V gene are SEHNR and FQNEAQ (reference sequence). Trimming removed 0 bases from V and 9 bases from J; junction bases left unmatched: 7.